This TCR beta chain was profiled in a study of CD8 T cells in Susac syndrome. TCR beta sequencing was performed on blood CD8+ and CD4+ T cells. It was treatment-naive patients with stable or active relapsing-remitting disease who made up the multiple sclerosis controls. CDR3 size: 15 residues. Trimming pared 3 bases from V and 2 bases from J, leaving 11 bases between. Germline V gene lookup returns CDR1 LNHNV and CDR2 YYDKDF (reference sequence). The RNA, about 0.45 to 1 ug, was put through reverse transcription using random hexamers. TCRdb analysed the immunoSEQ multiplex PCR reads with MiXCR anew, one entry per CDR3 protein. The table shows 250,000 to 300,000 distinct CDR3 sequences, with approximately 81% occurring only once.

The source of this sequence is a human donor with multiple sclerosis. V is TRBV15 and J is TRBJ1-3; D may be TRBD1 (5 bases). Sequencing was done on a sample of CD8+ T cells from PBMCs. This CDR3 reads CATSSDSQTGNTIYF. The CDR3 DNA reads TGTGCCACCAGCAGTGACAGTCAAACTGGAAACACCATATATTTT.